This TCR beta chain appears in the sequencing data of a study of patients and donors after allogeneic stem cell transplantation. In germline, CDR1 is KGHSH, CDR2 LQKENI. V was shortened by 3 bases and J by 7 bases, with 9 bases between the two germline ends. This CDR3 spans 12 amino acids. One entry per CDR3 protein, called by TCRdb with MiXCR from the RT-PCR reads. The table has approximately 220,000 distinct CDR3 sequences, roughly two fifths seen once. The chain employs TRBV18 and TRBJ1-1; D remains unclear. Sequencing was performed on blood, either unsorted or a sorted T cell fraction (not recorded which). This sequence originates from a human donor who was either an allogeneic HSCT recipient or a stem cell or donor lymphocyte infusion donor (not recorded which). It is not recorded whose cells these are; they may come from a transplant donor. CDR3 DNA: TGTGCCAGCTCACCCAGGACGGATGAAGCTTTCTTT. Protein sequence: CASSPRTDEAFF.